What follows describes a single T cell receptor (beta chain). Its cognate antigen is unknown. This entry is derived from a study of cytomegalovirus exposure and HLA in healthy donors. The PCR made use of 60 Vbeta and 13 Jbeta primers. This table comes from immunoSEQ multiplex PCR, and its TCRdb copy is limited to in-frame clones, with some not included. The sample includes approximately 110,000 clones, roughly three quarters seen only once; the top ten take more than 2.5%. Regarding the study as a whole: Later analysis associated a missense DCLRE1C variant with TCR beta V- and J-gene trimming. Rarity characterized most TCR sequences, yet some public TCRs appeared in many donors.

The sequence was obtained from a man aged 25-45 years in good health and CMV-seronegative. Sequences were obtained from PBMCs.

The CDR3 region is CASKWLAGGPDEQFF. The CDR3 DNA reads as TGCGCCAGCAAATGGCTAGCGGGAGGGCCCGATGAGCAGTTCTTC. This chain connects TRBV5-1 to TRBJ2-1, with 12 bases fitting TRBD2. The CDR3 extends over 15 amino acids. Germline lookup yields CDR1 SGHRS and CDR2 YFSETQ. J gave up 8 bases and V 6 bases, and 9 bases lay outside the gene matches.